This T cell receptor beta chain was obtained from a study of blood T cell repertoires in COVID-19. Study context: T cells, B-cell-depleted T cells, or PBMCs provided the cDNA or gDNA that served as material.

The V end lost 7 bases, the J end lost 1 base, and 6 bases lay between the germline ends. The V gene's germline CDR1 is KGHDR and CDR2 SFDVKD. The length of the CDR3 is 12 residues. In the study's own analysis: Cell counts per sample came from amplifying reference gene primers. Here immunoSEQ multiplex PCR was the method, and the copy in TCRdb shows in-frame clones only, minus some. V and J calls and clone size are those listed in that table; D and trimming were worked out from the DNA. The sample consists of about 400,000 clones, roughly 90% of them appearing once. The clonotype originates from a man aged 35 to 55 with acute or convalescent COVID-19. The genes are TRBV24-1 and TRBJ1-1, with D perhaps matching TRBD1 (6 bases). Sequences were obtained from peripheral blood. In DNA, the CDR3 is TGTGCCACCAGAGGGGGGAACACTGAAGCTTTCTTT. The encoded protein is CATRGGNTEAFF.